The T cell receptor (beta chain) under discussion was sequenced for a study of cytomegalovirus exposure and HLA in healthy donors (dated by TCRdb to 2016 to 2017). Describing the broader study: According to a later analysis, one platform produced both the roughly 120 validation repertoires and the 550 to 800 repertoires of the first cohort. A separate validation cohort of over 95 different subjects was used in addition to the roughly 670-subject first cohort. The aim of the study was to test whether cataloging public T cell receptors could identify signatures of past pathogen exposure. High-throughput TCR immunosequencing, statistical association of individual TCRs with disease status, and machine learning were combined to predict cytomegalovirus infection status. General conclusions and limits of the study: Most TCR sequences were observed very rarely across donors, whereas some public TCRs were present in many individuals. The authors suggested that the approach could potentially be generalized to other disease states and immunological phenotypes. The validation cohort had no HLA typing available for a later analysis, so co-occurrence within that cohort was assessed over all 120 or so repertoires. In vitro tests confirmed that a few of the cytomegalovirus-associated TCR beta chains recognize cytomegalovirus antigens. A total of 150 or so TCR beta chains were listed by the study as associated with cytomegalovirus. In a later analysis, TCRs clustered in the first cohort were found to also tend to co-occur in the 120 validation repertoires, with approximately 94% of cluster scores above 0. The classifier was reported to diagnose cytomegalovirus status with high specificity and sensitivity in both the original cohort and the validation cohort.

The donors belonged to the validation cohort of around 120 subjects, which was separate from the approximately 680-subject first cohort. Regarding this clone: It has no known antigen specificity. Base qualities are missing; no much larger clone stands one base away.

The library was generated by the immunoSEQ multiplex PCR assay. The original methods were these. A statistical classification framework was built to diagnose cytomegalovirus status from the catalog of TCR beta chain sequences. The table was pulled from immuneACCESS by TCRdb, which kept in-frame rearrangements only. Such tables lose some clones; where checked, under half of the loss comes from unresolved V genes, and the rest has no known cause. V and J calls and clone size come straight from that table; D and trimming were deduced from the DNA. Counted in this sample were about 220,000 clones; over 70% of them appeared once. Over 13% of the sample belongs to the ten largest clones. V is cut by 6 bases and J by 0 bases, and the space between the germline ends is 11 bases. Reading from cysteine to phenylalanine, the CDR3 counts 14 amino acids. The read is trimmed to its CDR3 DNA, 42 bases read in frame from base 1. For CDR1 and CDR2, the germline V gene (reference sequence) lists MNHEY and SMNVEV.

The sample taken for sequencing was PBMCs. The V and J genes are TRBV27 and TRBJ1-1, with the D gene uncertain. The source of this sequence is a woman aged 25 to 45 in good health and CMV-seropositive. This receptor has the CDR3 CASRLQVLNTEAFF. Here is the DNA: TGTGCCAGCAGGCTCCAGGTGTTGAACACTGAAGCTTTCTTT.